The table lists the clone carrying this T cell receptor beta chain with many counts. These data belong to a study of blood T cells in healthy people across ages. PBMCs, at least 7 million per sample, were isolated. Per sample, at least 5 micrograms of total RNA were extracted. CDR3 length equals 14 residues. The germline V and J ends were trimmed by 4 bases and 0 bases, with 10 bases remaining between them. Germline CDR1 reads ENHRY; CDR2 reads SYGVKD. Sample-barcoded 5' priming and a J-beta primer mix drove a second PCR of roughly 7 to 11 cycles. Sequencing yielded, for each sample, at least 2.5 million paired-end reads carrying CDR3. MiXCR was run by TCRdb on the 5' RACE reads, yielding one entry per CDR3 protein. The data contain under 1,000,000 distinct CDR3 sequences, roughly 35% of them singletons.

The sample consisted of blood. V usage is TRBV10-3 and J usage is TRBJ2-7; D call uncertain. The source is a man between 18 and 35 years old in good health. The CDR3 sequence: CAISVVLSSYEQYF. CDR3 nucleotide sequence: TGTGCCATCAGTGTCGTCCTAAGCTCCTACGAGCAGTACTTC.